The rows below give T cell receptor beta chains drawn from one sample of a study of blood T cell repertoires in COVID-19. Here immunoSEQ multiplex PCR was the method, and the copy in TCRdb shows in-frame clones only, minus some. The data hold under 300,000 clones, with roughly 80% observed a single time. The sequencing sample was made of peripheral blood. The receptor set was obtained from a human donor with COVID-19, enrolled during active disease. The donor label of this sample is uncertain. The CDR3 runs from the conserved cysteine through the conserved F or W. A D gene is named only where the DNA matches it firmly. Size values are once, few and many counts, or a class for expanded clones, and some rows have none.

clone_size	v_call	j_call	d_call	cdr3_aa	cdr3_nt
few	TRBV7-2	TRBJ2-5	TRBD1	CASSARGQETQYF	TGTGCCAGCAGCGCCAGGGGGCAAGAGACCCAGTACTTC
NA	TRBV6-5	TRBJ1-1	TRBD1	CGTGVAGNTEAFF	TGTGGAACAGGGGTTGCCGGGAACACTGAAGCTTTCTTT
NA	TRBV2	TRBJ2-7	TRBD2	CASSEGTSGRAYEQYF	TGTGCCAGCAGTGAAGGGACTAGCGGGAGGGCCTACGAGCAGTACTTC
NA	TRBV6-5	TRBJ1-4	TRBD1	CASSSDRGSGEKLFF	TGTGCCAGCAGTTCAGACAGGGGGTCCGGGGAAAAACTGTTTTTT
NA	TRBV6-5	TRBJ2-1	TRBD2	CASSPGTSVHEQFF	TGTGCCAGCAGTCCCGGGACTAGCGTTCATGAGCAGTTCTTC
once	TRBV6-5	TRBJ1-6	TRBD1	CASTSTGADSPLHF	TGTGCCAGCACTTCGACAGGGGCTGATTCACCCCTCCACTTT
NA	TRBV4-1	TRBJ2-2	NA	CASSPQRVVYTGELFF	TGCGCCAGCAGCCCCCAACGGGTAGTCTACACCGGGGAGCTGTTTTTT
NA	TRBV5-1	TRBJ1-6	NA	CASRGGDSYNSPLHF	TGCGCCAGCAGAGGCGGGGACTCCTATAATTCACCCCTCCACTTT
NA	TRBV10-3	TRBJ2-7	TRBD2	CAISESLAAPYEQYF	TGTGCCATCAGTGAGTCGCTAGCGGCGCCCTACGAGCAGTACTTC
NA	TRBV19	TRBJ2-5	TRBD1	CASRGQLYQETQYF	TGTGCCAGTAGGGGACAGTTGTACCAAGAGACCCAGTACTTC
NA	TRBV28	TRBJ2-3	NA	CASRRDTVDTQYF	TGTGCCAGCAGGCGAGACACGGTAGATACGCAGTATTTT
NA	TRBV5-6	TRBJ2-7	NA	CASSLDRVYEQYF	TGTGCCAGCAGCTTGGACCGGGTCTACGAGCAGTACTTC
NA	TRBV9	TRBJ2-5	TRBD1	CASSRSFPRGLGETQYF	TGTGCCAGCAGCAGATCCTTCCCCAGGGGGCTAGGAGAGACCCAGTACTTC
NA	TRBV6-1	TRBJ2-1	TRBD2	CASSDEGLAGYNEQFF	TGTGCCAGCAGTGATGAGGGACTAGCGGGTTACAATGAGCAGTTCTTC
NA	TRBV9	TRBJ2-1	TRBD2	CASSPQLAGVLNEQFF	TGTGCCAGCAGCCCGCAACTAGCGGGAGTTTTGAATGAGCAGTTCTTC
NA	TRBV11-1	TRBJ2-5	TRBD2	CASSPGEVSGKETQYF	TGTGCCAGCAGCCCCGGGGAGGTTAGCGGGAAGGAGACCCAGTACTTC
once	TRBV3-1/TRBV3-2	TRBJ1-1	NA	CASSQGGRHTEAFF	TGTGCCAGCAGCCAAGGGGGGAGGCACACTGAAGCTTTCTTT
NA	TRBV11-1	TRBJ2-5	TRBD1	CASSPTGDETQYF	TGTGCCAGCAGTCCAACAGGGGACGAGACCCAGTACTTC
once	TRBV9	TRBJ1-3	NA	CASRASGNTIYF	TGTGCCAGCAGGGCCTCTGGAAACACCATATATTTT
once	TRBV16	TRBJ2-1	NA	CASSPGVRYREQFF	TGTGCCAGCAGCCCTGGGGTGCGCTACAGGGAGCAGTTCTTC
few	TRBV7-8	TRBJ1-3	TRBD1	CASSPRGQGAVPGGNTIYF	TGTGCCAGCAGCCCCCGGGGACAGGGGGCTGTTCCGGGTGGAAACACCATATATTTT
few	TRBV5-1	TRBJ1-6	TRBD1	CASSWGDSRSLDSYNSPLHF	TGCGCCAGCAGCTGGGGGGACAGCCGAAGTCTTGATTCCTATAATTCACCCCTCCACTTT
NA	TRBV2	TRBJ1-6	NA	CASSEQGNNSPLHF	TGTGCCAGCAGTGAGCAGGGGAATAATTCACCCCTCCACTTT
NA	TRBV4-1	TRBJ2-1	TRBD2	CASKRTSGDYNEQFF	TGCGCCAGCAAACGGACTAGCGGAGACTACAATGAGCAGTTCTTC
few	TRBV7-2	TRBJ1-5	NA	CASSLNGGYSNQPQHF	TGTGCCAGCAGCTTGAATGGGGGCTATAGCAATCAGCCCCAGCATTTT
NA	TRBV18	TRBJ2-7	TRBD2	CASSPSLTSGRAGRYEQYF	TGTGCCAGCTCACCATCTCTCACTAGCGGGAGGGCGGGGCGCTACGAGCAGTACTTC
NA	TRBV7-3	TRBJ2-7	TRBD2	CASSLERENEQYF	TGTGCCAGCAGCTTAGAGCGGGAAAACGAGCAGTACTTC
NA	TRBV6-5	TRBJ1-3	NA	CASSSGSSGNTIYF	TGTGCCAGCAGTTCAGGTAGCTCTGGAAACACCATATATTTT
NA	TRBV28	TRBJ1-1	TRBD1	CASRETGVVPLSNTEAFF	TGTGCCAGCAGGGAGACAGGGGTCGTCCCCCTCTCTAACACTGAAGCTTTCTTT
NA	TRBV12-3/TRBV12-4	TRBJ1-5	NA	CASTLTGNQPQHF	TGTGCCAGCACCCTTACAGGGAATCAGCCCCAGCATTTT